The 21 T cell receptor beta chains in this list originate from one sample, sequenced in a study of blood T cell repertoires in COVID-19 (dated by TCRdb to between 2020 and 2021). The library relied on the immunoSEQ multiplex PCR assay. TCRdb took over this immuneACCESS table, retaining in-frame rearrangements with V and J assigned. Such tables are incomplete; in checked studies, under half of the missing clones stem from an unresolved V gene, and the remainder is unexplained. Recorded for this sample are about 50,000 clones; just over 85% of them occurred a single time. 14% of the sample is taken by the ten largest. Sequenced: peripheral blood. The receptors shown here come from a man between 65 and 80 years old with acute or convalescent COVID-19.

CDR3 DNA: TGTGCCAGCAGCTTGGGTCTAGCGAACTACAATGAGCAGTTCTTC. Its translation: CASSLGLANYNEQFF. The chain carries TRBV5-5 and TRBJ2-1, with D tentatively TRBD2 (6 bases). The V and J ends lost 0 bases and 3 bases respectively, with 10 bases between them. Germline V lookup: CDR1 SGHKS, CDR2 YYEKEE (reference sequence). There are 15 residues in the CDR3.

The chain employs TRBV19 and TRBJ1-1, with D perhaps matching TRBD1 (6 bases). The germline V gene has CDR1 LNHDA and CDR2 SQIVND (reference sequence). Trimming took off 3 bases at V and 5 bases at J, with 16 bases between the two ends. The CDR3 has 15 amino acids. In DNA, the CDR3 is TGTGCCAGTAGTATGCCCCATACAGGGTCGACTGAAGCTTTCTTT. Amino acids: CASSMPHTGSTEAFF.

The V and J genes are TRBV14 and TRBJ1-2; the D gene is possibly TRBD1 (6 bases). Germline V gene lookup returns CDR1 SGHDN and CDR2 FVKESK. The CDR3 has 13 residues. Trimming stripped 3 bases from V and 2 bases from J, with 7 bases between. The CDR3 sequence is CASSQGHNYGYTF. Here the CDR3 DNA reads TGTGCCAGCAGCCAGGGACACAACTATGGCTACACCTTC. Drawing the rest from reference TRBV14 and TRBJ1-2, the complete variable domain is EAGVTQFPSHSVIEKGQTVTLRCDPISGHDNLYWYRRVMGKEIKFLLHFVKESKQDESGMPNNRFLAERTGGTYSTLKVQPAELEDSGVYFCASSQGHNYGYTFGSGTRLTVV.

The CDR3 loop reads CASSPSGSSYEQFF. DNA for the CDR3: TGTGCCAGCAGCCCTAGCGGGAGTAGCTATGAGCAGTTCTTC. The chain employs TRBV9 and TRBJ2-1, with 10 nucleotides matching TRBD2. This CDR3 spans 14 amino acids. Germline V gene sequence: CDR1 SGDLS, CDR2 YYNGEE. With V trimmed by 4 bases and J by 8 bases, 6 bases remained unmatched.

The table lists this clone with a count of one. The rearrangement uses TRBV7-2 and TRBJ2-1; 10 bases fit TRBD2. This CDR3 is built from 16 residues. Germline assignment: CDR1 SGHTA and CDR2 FQGNSA. The V and J ends lost 5 bases and 10 bases, in that order; junction bases with no gene match: 14. CDR3 nucleotides: TGTGCCAGCAGCCAGCCCCCAGCGGGGGGGCCACGGGAGCAGTTCTTC. Protein sequence: CASSQPPAGGPREQFF.

This clone was seen more than once but under ten times. This chain joins TRBV6-5 and TRBJ2-7; 14 nucleotides match TRBD2. This CDR3 is built from 15 residues. Germline V lookup: CDR1 MNHEY, CDR2 SVGAGI. The trim removed 5 bases at V and 9 bases at J, leaving 9 bases unmatched. The CDR3 nucleotides read TGTGCCAGCAGTAACCTGGGGACTAGCGGGAGATGGCAGTACTTC. Translation: CASSNLGTSGRWQYF.

This sequence joins TRBV6-4 and TRBJ2-1; TRBD2 matches at 10 bases. CDR3 size: 15 residues. CDR1 and CDR2 (germline): MRHNA, SNTAGT. V lost 4 bases to trimming and J lost 6 bases; unmatched junction nucleotides: 6. The CDR3 protein is CASSGGLARFNEQFF. In DNA, the CDR3 is TGTGCCAGCAGTGGGGGACTAGCGCGGTTCAATGAGCAGTTCTTC.

The genes are TRBV4-1 and TRBJ1-1; D unresolved. Germline CDR1 is MGHRA and CDR2 is YSYEKL. Trimming removed 0 bases from V and 4 bases from J, with 12 bases in between. This CDR3 spans 15 amino acids. CDR3 bases: TGCGCCAGCAGCCAAGAGGCAATCTCAATCACTGAAGCTTTCTTT. Amino acids: CASSQEAISITEAFF.

The rearrangement uses TRBV30 and TRBJ1-2; 7 bases align to TRBD1. Germline trimming cut 3 bases from V and 7 bases from J; bases unmatched to any gene: 8. CDR1 is GTSNPN, CDR2 SVGIG, per germline (reference sequence). This CDR3 has 13 amino acids. The CDR3 sequence: CAWSADRASGYTF. Written as DNA, the CDR3 is TGTGCCTGGAGCGCAGACAGGGCGAGTGGCTACACCTTC. Full variable domain (rest looked up from reference TRBV30 and TRBJ1-2): SQTIHQWPATLVQPVGSPLSLECTVEGTSNPNLYWYRQAAGRGLQLLFYSVGIGQISSEVPQNLSASRPQDRQFILSSKKLLLSDSGFYLCAWSADRASGYTFGSGTRLTVV.

The chain combines TRBV9 with TRBJ1-4; 7 bases fit TRBD1. V shed 4 bases, J shed 7 bases, and the junction held 10 bases outside the gene matches. CDR1 SGDLS and CDR2 YYNGEE come from the germline V gene. There are 15 residues in the CDR3. CDR3 protein: CASSTQTGLSEKLFF. CDR3 DNA sequence: TGTGCCAGCAGCACTCAGACAGGGCTGAGTGAAAAACTGTTTTTT.

The gene calls are TRBV5-1 and TRBJ1-4; weak D call: TRBD1 (6 bases). Germline V gene lookup returns CDR1 SGHRS and CDR2 YFSETQ. Trimming shortened V by 1 base and J by 5 bases, and 21 bases separated the two germline ends. The CDR3 has 18 amino acids. The CDR3 sequence: CASSLNPPGVLLNEKLFF. CDR3 nucleotide sequence: TGCGCCAGCAGCTTGAACCCTCCAGGGGTTTTATTGAATGAAAAACTGTTTTTT.

The chain has TRBV10-1 and TRBJ1-5; possibly TRBD1 for D (5 bases). This CDR3 comprises 17 residues. V gave up 6 bases and J gave up 3 bases, with 21 bases separating them. CDR1 is WNHNN and CDR2 is SYGVQD in the germline V gene (reference sequence). The CDR3 DNA is TGCGCCAGCAGCTGTGGGGCCCACTGGTCTTCCAATCAGCCCCAGCATTTT. It specifies CASSCGAHWSSNQPQHF.

The V call is TRBV6-5, the J call TRBJ1-5; 8 bases agree with TRBD1. This CDR3 is 13 amino acids long. Germline CDR1 MNHEY, CDR2 SVGAGI. Germline trimming cut 6 bases from V and 6 bases from J; bases unmatched to any gene: 4. CDR3 protein: CASSRQGFQPQHF. CDR3 in DNA: TGTGCCAGCAGCAGACAGGGGTTTCAGCCCCAGCATTTT.

This chain links TRBV27 with TRBJ1-6; 12 bases map to TRBD1. The CDR3 is 13 residues long. With V trimmed by 6 bases and J by 13 bases, 4 bases remained unmatched. Looked up from germline, CDR1 is MNHEY and CDR2 is SMNVEV (reference sequence). DNA of the CDR3: TGTGCCAGCAGCCCGGGACAGGGGGCCCCCCTCCACTTT. This translates into CASSPGQGAPLHF.

This chain joins TRBV28 and TRBJ2-3; 9 bases align to TRBD1. V lost 4 bases, J lost 4 bases, and 6 bases stayed unmatched. The CDR3 is 15 residues long. Germline V gives CDR1 MDHEN, CDR2 SYDVKM. CDR3 in DNA: TGTGCCAGCAGTTCCCGACAGGGGGGTCCAGATACGCAGTATTTT. Its protein is CASSSRQGGPDTQYF.

This clone was detected once. CDR3 sequence reads: CASSPGPPGGNTIYF. The CDR3 DNA is TGTGCCAGCAGCCCGGGCCCCCCGGGGGGAAACACCATATATTTT. This sequence joins TRBV7-3 and TRBJ1-3; D uncertain. CDR3 length: 15 residues. CDR1 and CDR2 from the germline V gene are SGHTA and FQGTGA. V lost 5 bases, J lost 4 bases, and 15 bases lay in between.

This clone was seen a few times. The gene calls are TRBV11-3 and TRBJ2-1; a possible D gene is TRBD1 (5 bases). V lost 0 bases and J lost 9, with 12 bases in between. Germline assignment: CDR1 SGHNT and CDR2 YENEEA. The CDR3 contains 14 residues. This chain's CDR3 is CASSLERSQGEQFF. CDR3 coding DNA: TGTGCCAGCAGCTTAGAGAGGAGCCAGGGTGAGCAGTTCTTC.

Only a few counts were recorded for this clone. V usage is TRBV5-1 and J usage is TRBJ1-2; 8 positions agree with TRBD1. The germline V gene encodes CDR1 SGHRS and CDR2 YFSETQ. V trimming: 3 bases; J trimming: 3 bases; junction bases outside the gene matches: 1. The CDR3 loop spans 13 amino acids. In nucleotides, the CDR3 is TGCGCCAGCAGCTCGGGACAGGACTATGGCTACACCTTC. Translated, it gives CASSSGQDYGYTF.

The genes are TRBV9 and TRBJ2-2; D unclear. V gave up 3 bases and J gave up 2 bases, with 11 bases separating them. Per the germline V gene, CDR1 is SGDLS and CDR2 is YYNGEE. The CDR3 runs to 15 residues. For the CDR3, the DNA is TGTGCCAGCAGCGGAGCGAGGCTCAACACCGGGGAGCTGTTTTTT. Its protein is CASSGARLNTGELFF.

The chain carries TRBV5-4 and TRBJ1-2; TRBD1 might be the D (5 bases). Germline V gene lookup returns CDR1 SGHNT and CDR2 YYREEE (reference sequence). V was trimmed by 4 bases and J by 3 bases, leaving 10 bases between them. The CDR3 loop spans 13 amino acids. In nucleotides, the CDR3 is TGTGCCAGCAGCCGCGGGACGGACTATGGCTACACCTTC. This gives the protein CASSRGTDYGYTF.

The V call is TRBV5-8, the J call TRBJ1-1; D possibly corresponds to TRBD1 (6 bases). Trimming stripped 1 base from V and 5 bases from J, with 15 bases between. Germline-derived CDR1 and CDR2 are SGHTS and YDEGEE. The CDR3 loop spans 15 amino acids. CDR3 nucleotide sequence: TGTGCCAGCAGCTTGAACCAGGGGCCCAGGACTGAAGCTTTCTTT. Translated: CASSLNQGPRTEAFF.